One sample yielded the 26 T cell receptor beta chains listed below, sequenced in a study of blood T cell repertoires in COVID-19. TCRdb's table, derived via immunoSEQ multiplex PCR, lists solely in-frame clones and lacks some. Of some 200,000 clones listed, less than 90% were seen once; the top ten hold about 6%. The source material was peripheral blood. These receptor sequences come from a woman aged 35 to 49 with acute or convalescent COVID-19.

The chain employs TRBV12-3 or TRBV12-4 and TRBJ2-5; D is uncertain. The ends were cut back, 4 bases at V and 2 bases at J, with 8 bases in the middle. The CDR3 loop spans 13 amino acids. Written as DNA, the CDR3 is TGTGCCAGCAGTTCTAGGCCACAAGAGACCCAGTACTTC. It is translated as CASSSRPQETQYF.

The genes are TRBV3-1 (or the pseudogene TRBV3-2) and TRBJ1-1; D remains unclear. Trimming removed 4 bases at V and 7 bases at J, with 22 bases between. In germline, CDR1 is LGHDT, CDR2 YNNKEL (reference sequence). This CDR3 has 16 amino acids. The CDR3 reads CASSPGARPVKDEAFF. The CDR3, as DNA: TGTGCCAGCAGCCCCGGCGCGCGGCCCGTTAAGGATGAAGCTTTCTTT.

The chain carries TRBV7-6 and TRBJ2-3, with 7 bases fitting TRBD1. CDR1 is SGHVS and CDR2 is FNYEAQ in the germline V gene. V lost 4 bases to trimming and J lost 1 base; unmatched junction nucleotides: 2. This CDR3 region has 14 residues. CDR3: CASSSTGRTDTQYF. The CDR3 nucleotides read TGTGCCAGCAGCTCGACAGGGCGCACAGATACGCAGTATTTT.

The chain is built from TRBV15 and TRBJ2-7; D is possibly TRBD2 (5 bases). Germline V gene data show CDR1 as LNHNV and CDR2 as YYDKDF (reference sequence). Trimming removed 3 bases from V and 1 base from J, with 10 bases in between. This CDR3 has 14 residues. The CDR3 sequence: CATSSGLGSYEQYF. CDR3 nucleotide sequence: TGTGCCACCAGCAGCGGACTTGGGTCCTACGAGCAGTACTTC.

The chain has TRBV27 and TRBJ2-7, with 10 bases lining up with TRBD2. The V gene's germline CDR1 is MNHEY and CDR2 SMNVEV (reference sequence). CDR3 length: 15 residues. The trim removed 4 bases at V and 1 base at J, leaving 4 bases unmatched. For the CDR3, the DNA is TGTGCCAGCAGTTCCACTAGCGGGATTTCCTACGAGCAGTACTTC. Protein sequence: CASSSTSGISYEQYF.

V gene TRBV4-2 combines with J gene TRBJ1-2; a possible D gene is TRBD1 (6 bases). Germline V CDR1 and CDR2: LGHNA, YNFKEQ. V lost 4 bases, J lost 3 bases, and 15 bases lay in between. The CDR3 is 15 residues long. CDR3 in DNA: TGTGCCAGCAGCCCCTCACCGAACAGGGACTATGGCTACACCTTC. Translating gives CASSPSPNRDYGYTF.

CDR3 nucleotide sequence: TGTGCCATCAGTGATGGCGTACAGGGGGTTTCGGCCCAGTACTTC. Residues: CAISDGVQGVSAQYF. The J gene is TRBJ2-5, the V gene TRBV10-3; 8 nucleotides match TRBD1. The CDR3 totals 15 residues. CDR1 is ENHRY, CDR2 SYGVKD, per germline. V trimming: 3 bases; J trimming: 9 bases; junction bases outside the gene matches: 12.

This clone was observed a few times. V and J are TRBV19 and TRBJ1-4; D uncertain. The CDR3 consists of 14 residues. Germline V gene sequence: CDR1 LNHDA, CDR2 SQIVND (reference sequence). Trimming took off 5 bases at V and 4 bases at J, with 11 bases between the two ends. This CDR3 is CASSFGGGNEKLFF. Written as DNA, the CDR3 is TGTGCCAGTAGTTTTGGCGGAGGTAATGAAAAACTGTTTTTT.

This sequence joins TRBV7-8 and TRBJ1-4, with D tentatively TRBD1 (6 bases). Germline values: CDR1 SGHVS, CDR2 FQNEAQ. This CDR3 has 15 residues. Trimming left V 1 base short and J 13 bases short, with 19 bases between. CDR3: CASSLGWDPAGALFF. The CDR3 DNA is TGTGCCAGCAGCTTAGGGTGGGACCCAGCGGGGGCACTGTTTTTT.

The chain uses TRBV5-1 and TRBJ1-3; tentative D call: TRBD1 (6 bases). This CDR3 has 15 amino acids. V lost 4 bases and J 1 base, leaving 12 bases between the germline ends. Germline CDR1 reads SGHRS; CDR2 reads YFSETQ. The CDR3 coding sequence is TGCGCCAGCAGCACAGTGACAGGTTCTGGAAACACCATATATTTT. Protein: CASSTVTGSGNTIYF.

The V call is TRBV7-9, the J call TRBJ2-7; 12 nucleotides match TRBD2. CDR3 length equals 15 residues. V lost 4 bases, J lost 1 base, and 2 bases stayed unmatched. Per germline, CDR1 SEHNR and CDR2 FQNEAQ (reference sequence). DNA for the CDR3: TGTGCCAGCAGCTCAGGACTAGCGGGGTCCTACGAGCAGTACTTC. Its translation is CASSSGLAGSYEQYF. Looking up the rest from reference TRBV7-9 and TRBJ2-7 gives the full variable domain: DTGVSQNPRHKITKRGQNVTFRCDPISEHNRLYWYRQTLGQGPEFLTYFQNEAQLEKSRLLSDRFSAERPKGSFSTLEIQRTEQGDSAMYLCASSSGLAGSYEQYFGPGTRLTVT.

The rearrangement links TRBV3-1 (or the pseudogene TRBV3-2) to TRBJ2-1; D unresolved. The CDR3 consists of 14 residues. The V gene lost 4 bases and the J gene lost 0 bases, with 7 bases spanning the gap. Germline V gene lookup returns CDR1 LGHDT and CDR2 YNNKEL (reference sequence). CDR3 nucleotide sequence: TGTGCCAGCAGCCTCCTTAGCTCCTACAATGAGCAGTTCTTC. This sequence encodes CASSLLSSYNEQFF.

The chain joins TRBV29-1 to TRBJ2-7, with D possibly TRBD1 on 6 matching bases. With 4 bases removed from V and 3 bases from J, the gap between germline ends came to 22 bases. CDR1 is SQVTM, CDR2 ANQGSEA, per germline. The CDR3 has 16 residues. The CDR3 DNA follows: TGCAGCGTTGGGGGTCAGGGGCAGGGGAGAGACTACGAGCAGTACTTC. Its protein product is CSVGGQGQGRDYEQYF.

This chain links TRBV27 with TRBJ1-2; no reliable D call. CDR3 length: 13 amino acids. V shed 5 bases and J shed 0 bases, with 7 bases lying between them. The germline V gene has CDR1 MNHEY and CDR2 SMNVEV (reference sequence). In nucleotides, the CDR3 is TGTGCCAGCAGTCTAGACCCTAACTATGGCTACACCTTC. Translated: CASSLDPNYGYTF.

This clone was detected a few times. This chain uses TRBV4-1 with TRBJ1-1, with D hard to call. CDR1 and CDR2 from the germline V gene are MGHRA and YSYEKL. The V end was cut by 1 base, the J end by 0 bases, with 9 bases between. The CDR3 is made up of 15 amino acids. The CDR3, as DNA: TGCGCCAGCAGCCAAGGGCGGCAACTGAACACTGAAGCTTTCTTT. It specifies CASSQGRQLNTEAFF.

V and J are TRBV5-4 and TRBJ2-2; a possible D gene is TRBD1 (6 bases). Trimming left V 5 bases short and J 0 bases short, with 20 bases between. This CDR3 is built from 18 residues. The germline V gene encodes CDR1 SGHNT and CDR2 YYREEE (reference sequence). The CDR3 reads CASRPLESQGANTGELFF. The DNA of the CDR3 is TGTGCCAGCAGGCCATTAGAATCACAGGGAGCGAACACCGGGGAGCTGTTTTTT.

This clone was counted a few times. The rearrangement uses TRBV19 and TRBJ1-5, with 7 bases fitting TRBD1. J was trimmed by 4 bases and V by 10 bases; bases with no gene match: 10. Germline CDR1 reads LNHDA; CDR2 reads SQIVND (reference sequence). The CDR3 totals 14 residues. The CDR3 loop is CATTLTGANQPQHF. In nucleotides, the CDR3 is TGTGCCACCACACTTACAGGGGCTAATCAGCCCCAGCATTTT.

The CDR3 DNA is TGTGCCACCAGCAGTCCGAGAGAAGCTTTCTTT. This codes for CATSSPREAFF. The chain combines TRBV15 with TRBJ1-1; D is ambiguous. The CDR3 is 11 residues long. The V and J ends lost 3 bases and 8 bases respectively, with 7 bases between them. CDR1 and CDR2 (germline): LNHNV, YYDKDF (reference sequence).

This clone was observed a few times. The chain is built from TRBV5-4 and TRBJ2-5; possibly TRBD2 for D (5 bases). The germline gives CDR1 SGHNT, CDR2 YYREEE (reference sequence). The length of the CDR3 is 13 residues. V was pared by 4 bases and J by 2 bases, with 9 bases between. CDR3 amino acids: CASSPGYQETQYF. CDR3 DNA: TGTGCCAGCAGCCCGGGGTATCAAGAGACCCAGTACTTC.

A word on this clone: Other DNA sequences within the sample encode an identical CDR3. V and J are TRBV7-3 and TRBJ2-5; perhaps TRBD2 as D (6 bases). The germline CDR1 and CDR2 sequences are SGHTA and FQGTGA. This CDR3 is 13 amino acids long. Trimming stripped 5 bases from V and 4 bases from J, with 11 bases between. The CDR3 coding sequence is TGTGCCAGCAGCCCGGGGGTCGGAGAGACCCAGTACTTC. This codes for CASSPGVGETQYF.

The genes are TRBV27 and TRBJ2-1, with unresolved D. Germline V gene sequence: CDR1 MNHEY, CDR2 SMNVEV (reference sequence). This CDR3 region has 13 residues. Trimming removed 7 bases at V and 3 bases at J, with 10 bases between. The CDR3, as DNA: TGTGCCAGCACCGGAGACCGCTACAATGAGCAGTTCTTC. The encoded protein is CASTGDRYNEQFF.

The chain has TRBV6-1 and TRBJ2-3; no clear D gene. Germline lookup yields CDR1 MNHNS and CDR2 SASEGT. V lost 0 bases to trimming and J lost 2 bases, with 9 bases between them. The CDR3 has 15 amino acids. CDR3 sequence reads: CASSEAYRNTDTQYF. CDR3 DNA sequence: TGTGCCAGCAGTGAAGCATATCGTAACACAGATACGCAGTATTTT.

Only one count was recorded for this clone. This rearrangement joins TRBV28 to TRBJ2-7; 13 bases are a match to TRBD2. There are 15 residues in the CDR3. The V gene end was trimmed by 6 bases and the J gene end by 0 bases; junction bases not matched to a gene: 2. Germline V gene data show CDR1 as MDHEN and CDR2 as SYDVKM. The CDR3 bases are TGTGCCAGCAGGGGGACTAGCGGGATCTCCTACGAGCAGTACTTC. It is translated as CASRGTSGISYEQYF.

This chain joins TRBV3-1 (or the pseudogene TRBV3-2) and TRBJ2-7; TRBD1 matches at 10 bases. The CDR3 loop spans 14 amino acids. Trimming removed 5 bases from V and 6 bases from J; junction bases left unmatched: 7. Germline-derived CDR1 and CDR2 are LGHDT and YNNKEL (reference sequence). DNA of the CDR3: TGTGCCAGCAGCGACAGGGGGCCGGGACGCGAGCAGTACTTC. Protein: CASSDRGPGREQYF.

This clone was seen a single time. The chain has TRBV15 and TRBJ1-5; D remains ambiguous. The V end was cut by 4 bases, the J end by 5 bases, with 12 bases between. CDR3 length: 14 residues. Germline V gene sequence: CDR1 LNHNV, CDR2 YYDKDF (reference sequence). The CDR3: CATSNSEGDQPQHF. The CDR3 DNA follows: TGTGCCACCAGCAATAGTGAGGGCGATCAGCCCCAGCATTTT.

This rearrangement joins TRBV4-1 to TRBJ2-1; 12 nucleotides agree with TRBD2. The CDR3 spans 15 residues. V gave up 4 bases and J gave up 8 bases; unmatched junction bases: 6. Germline-derived CDR1 and CDR2 are MGHRA and YSYEKL. The CDR3 is CASSPTSGGLYEQFF. In nucleotides, the CDR3 is TGCGCCAGCAGCCCCACTAGCGGGGGGCTGTATGAGCAGTTCTTC.